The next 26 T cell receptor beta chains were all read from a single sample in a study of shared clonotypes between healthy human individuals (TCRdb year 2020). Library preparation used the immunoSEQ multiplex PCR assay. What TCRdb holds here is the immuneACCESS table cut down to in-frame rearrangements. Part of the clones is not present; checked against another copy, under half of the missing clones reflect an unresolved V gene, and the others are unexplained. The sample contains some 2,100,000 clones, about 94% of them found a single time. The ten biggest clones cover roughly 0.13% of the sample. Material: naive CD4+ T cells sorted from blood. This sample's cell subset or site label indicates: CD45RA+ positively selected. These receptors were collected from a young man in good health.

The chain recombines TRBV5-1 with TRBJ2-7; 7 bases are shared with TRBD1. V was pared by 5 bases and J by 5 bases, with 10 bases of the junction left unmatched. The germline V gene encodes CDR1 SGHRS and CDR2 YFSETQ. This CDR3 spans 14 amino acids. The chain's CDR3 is CASSYQGDRDEQYF. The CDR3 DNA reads TGCGCCAGCAGTTATCAGGGCGACAGGGACGAGCAGTACTTC.

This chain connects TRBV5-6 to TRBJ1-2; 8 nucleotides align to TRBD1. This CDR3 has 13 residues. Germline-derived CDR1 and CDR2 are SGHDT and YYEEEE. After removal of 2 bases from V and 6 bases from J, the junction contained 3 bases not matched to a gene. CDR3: CASSFAGGNGYTF. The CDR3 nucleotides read TGTGCCAGCAGCTTTGCAGGGGGCAATGGCTACACCTTC.

The CDR3: CARTSPRGAQETQYF. The CDR3 bases are TGTGCCAGAACCTCCCCGCGGGGGGCCCAAGAGACCCAGTACTTC. The rearrangement uses TRBV5-3 and TRBJ2-5; TRBD2 matches at 8 bases. TRBV5-3 is identified as an open reading frame with a role that is uncertain. CDR3 length: 15 amino acids. Trimming at V came to 6 bases and at J to 1 base, leaving 8 bases not matched to a gene.

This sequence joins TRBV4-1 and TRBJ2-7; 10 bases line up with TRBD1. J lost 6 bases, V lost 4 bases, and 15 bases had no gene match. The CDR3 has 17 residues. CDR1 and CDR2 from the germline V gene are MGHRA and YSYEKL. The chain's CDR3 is CASSPAYPGQGRLEQYF. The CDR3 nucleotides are TGCGCCAGCAGCCCCGCATATCCGGGACAGGGGAGGCTCGAGCAGTACTTC.

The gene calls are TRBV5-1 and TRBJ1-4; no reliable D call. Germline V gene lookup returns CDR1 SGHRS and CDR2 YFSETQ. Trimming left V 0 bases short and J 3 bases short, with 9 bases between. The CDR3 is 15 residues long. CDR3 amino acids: CASSLGLPPNEKLFF. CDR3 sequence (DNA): TGCGCCAGCAGCTTGGGACTCCCGCCTAATGAAAAACTGTTTTTT.

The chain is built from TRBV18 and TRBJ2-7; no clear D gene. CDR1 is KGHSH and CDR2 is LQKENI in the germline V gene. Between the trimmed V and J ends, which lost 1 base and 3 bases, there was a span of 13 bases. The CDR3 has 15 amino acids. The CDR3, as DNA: TGTGCCAGCTCACCACTTCCCCAGGAAGGCTACGAGCAGTACTTC. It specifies CASSPLPQEGYEQYF.

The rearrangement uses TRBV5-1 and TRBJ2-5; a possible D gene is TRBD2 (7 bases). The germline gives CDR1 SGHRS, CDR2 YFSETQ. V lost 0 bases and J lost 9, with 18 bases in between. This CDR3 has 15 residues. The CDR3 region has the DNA TGCGCCAGCAGCTTGGCGGGGGGCGATGCGAGGGCCCAGTACTTC. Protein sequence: CASSLAGGDARAQYF.

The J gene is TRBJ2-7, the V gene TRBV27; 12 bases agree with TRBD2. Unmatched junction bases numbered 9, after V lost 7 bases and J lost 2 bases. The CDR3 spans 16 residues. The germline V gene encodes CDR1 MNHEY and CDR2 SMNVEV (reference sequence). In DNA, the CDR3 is TGTGCCAGCACCGGGACTAGCGGGTCTTTAACCTACGAGCAGTACTTC. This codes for CASTGTSGSLTYEQYF.

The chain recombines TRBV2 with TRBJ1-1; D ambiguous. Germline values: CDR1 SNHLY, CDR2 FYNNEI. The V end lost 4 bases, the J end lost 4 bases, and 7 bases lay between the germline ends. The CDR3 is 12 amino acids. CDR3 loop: CASSGHSTEAFF. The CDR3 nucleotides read TGTGCCAGCAGTGGCCACAGCACTGAAGCTTTCTTT.

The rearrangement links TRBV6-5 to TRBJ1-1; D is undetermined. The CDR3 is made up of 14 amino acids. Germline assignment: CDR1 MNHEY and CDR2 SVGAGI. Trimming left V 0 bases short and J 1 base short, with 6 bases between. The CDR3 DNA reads TGTGCCAGCAGTTACTCGAGGAGGAACACTGAAGCTTTCTTT. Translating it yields CASSYSRRNTEAFF.

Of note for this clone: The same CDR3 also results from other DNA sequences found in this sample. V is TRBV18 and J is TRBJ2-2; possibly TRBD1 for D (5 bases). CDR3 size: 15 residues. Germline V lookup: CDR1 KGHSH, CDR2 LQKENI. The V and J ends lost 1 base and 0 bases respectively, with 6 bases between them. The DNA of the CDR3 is TGTGCCAGCTCACCACAGGGGACGAACACCGGGGAGCTGTTTTTT. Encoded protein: CASSPQGTNTGELFF.

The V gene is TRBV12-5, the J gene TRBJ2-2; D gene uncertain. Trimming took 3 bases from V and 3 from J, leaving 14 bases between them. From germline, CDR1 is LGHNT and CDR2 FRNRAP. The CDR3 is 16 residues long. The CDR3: CASGFRLGKDTGELFF. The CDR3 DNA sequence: TGTGCTAGTGGTTTTCGTTTGGGCAAGGACACCGGGGAGCTGTTTTTT.

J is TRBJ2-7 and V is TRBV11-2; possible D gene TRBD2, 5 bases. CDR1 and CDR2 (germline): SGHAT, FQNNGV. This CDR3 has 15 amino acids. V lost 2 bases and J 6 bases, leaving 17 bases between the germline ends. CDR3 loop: CASSLRRVAAGEQYF. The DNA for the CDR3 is TGTGCCAGCAGCTTAAGACGCGTGGCCGCGGGCGAGCAGTACTTC.

The CDR3, as DNA: TGTGCCATCAGACACCAGGGCCAAGAGACCCAGTACTTC. It specifies CAIRHQGQETQYF. The J gene is TRBJ2-5, the V gene TRBV10-3, with D perhaps TRBD1 (5 bases). The germline V gene encodes CDR1 ENHRY and CDR2 SYGVKD. The CDR3 covers 13 residues. Trimming cost V 6 bases and J 1 base, with 9 bases left between them.

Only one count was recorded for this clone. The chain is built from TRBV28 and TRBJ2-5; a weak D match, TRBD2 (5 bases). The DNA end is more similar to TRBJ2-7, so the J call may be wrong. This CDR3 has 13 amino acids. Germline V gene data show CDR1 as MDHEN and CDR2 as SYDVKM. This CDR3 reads CASSLGGPYEQYF. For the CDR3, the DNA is TGTGCCAGCAGTTTAGGCGGGCCCTACGAGCAGTACTTC.

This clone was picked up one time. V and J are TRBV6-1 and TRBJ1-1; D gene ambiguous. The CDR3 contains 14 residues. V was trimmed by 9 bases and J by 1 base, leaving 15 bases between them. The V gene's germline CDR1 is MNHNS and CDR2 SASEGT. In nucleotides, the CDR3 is TGTGCCAGTGCGAGGTTGGGAGGGAACACTGAAGCTTTCTTT. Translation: CASARLGGNTEAFF.

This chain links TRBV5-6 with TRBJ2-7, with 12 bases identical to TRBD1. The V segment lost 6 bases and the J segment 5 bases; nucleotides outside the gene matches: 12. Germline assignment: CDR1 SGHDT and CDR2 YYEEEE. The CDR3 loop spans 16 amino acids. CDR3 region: CASTTRGTGGLHEQYF. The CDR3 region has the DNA TGTGCCAGCACCACAAGGGGGACAGGGGGCTTGCACGAGCAGTACTTC.

The CDR3 here is CASRRTGFGNQPQHF. CDR3 sequence (DNA): TGTGCCAGCAGGCGCACAGGGTTTGGCAATCAGCCCCAGCATTTT. The V gene is TRBV5-8, the J gene TRBJ1-5, with a weak D call TRBD1 (6 bases). Germline loops: CDR1 SGHTS, CDR2 YDEGEE. The CDR3 is made up of 15 amino acids. V shed 5 bases and J shed 2 bases, with 14 bases lying between them.

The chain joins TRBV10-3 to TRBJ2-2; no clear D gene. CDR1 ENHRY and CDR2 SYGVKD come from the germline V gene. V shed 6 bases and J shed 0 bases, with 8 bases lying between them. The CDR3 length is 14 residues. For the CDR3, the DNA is TGTGCCATCAGCCCACTCCCGAACACCGGGGAGCTGTTTTTT. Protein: CAISPLPNTGELFF.

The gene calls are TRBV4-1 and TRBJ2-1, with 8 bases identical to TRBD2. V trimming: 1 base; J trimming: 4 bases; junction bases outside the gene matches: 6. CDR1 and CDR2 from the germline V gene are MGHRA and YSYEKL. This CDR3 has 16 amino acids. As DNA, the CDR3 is TGCGCCAGCAGCCAAGGTTCCGGGACTAGGTACAATGAGCAGTTCTTC. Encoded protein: CASSQGSGTRYNEQFF.

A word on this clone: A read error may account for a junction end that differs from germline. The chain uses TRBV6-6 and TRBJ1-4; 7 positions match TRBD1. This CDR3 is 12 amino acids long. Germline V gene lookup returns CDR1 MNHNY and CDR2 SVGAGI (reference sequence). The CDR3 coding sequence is TGTGCCAGCAACATCATAGGGGGCTCCTCCCTTTTT. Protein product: CASNIIGGSSLF.

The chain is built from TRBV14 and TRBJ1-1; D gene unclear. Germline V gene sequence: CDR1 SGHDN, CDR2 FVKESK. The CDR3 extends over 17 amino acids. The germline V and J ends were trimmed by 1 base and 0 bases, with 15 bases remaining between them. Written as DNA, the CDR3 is TGTGCCAGCAGCCAAGGTATTTGGAAATTGATGAACACTGAAGCTTTCTTT. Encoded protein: CASSQGIWKLMNTEAFF.

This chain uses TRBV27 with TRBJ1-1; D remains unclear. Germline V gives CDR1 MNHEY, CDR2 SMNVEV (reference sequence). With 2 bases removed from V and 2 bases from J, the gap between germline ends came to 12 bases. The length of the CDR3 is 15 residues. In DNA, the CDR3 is TGTGCCAGCAGTTTACTTATACCGGGTAACACTGAAGCTTTCTTT. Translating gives CASSLLIPGNTEAFF.

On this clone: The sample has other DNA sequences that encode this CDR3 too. The CDR3 is CATSRTGGGYEQYF. CDR3 DNA: TGTGCCACCAGCAGGACAGGGGGCGGATACGAGCAGTACTTC. The rearrangement joins TRBV15 to TRBJ2-7; 10 bases agree with TRBD1. CDR1 and CDR2 (germline): LNHNV, YYDKDF (reference sequence). The CDR3 sequence is 14 residues long. J gave up 4 bases and V 3 bases, and 3 bases lay outside the gene matches.

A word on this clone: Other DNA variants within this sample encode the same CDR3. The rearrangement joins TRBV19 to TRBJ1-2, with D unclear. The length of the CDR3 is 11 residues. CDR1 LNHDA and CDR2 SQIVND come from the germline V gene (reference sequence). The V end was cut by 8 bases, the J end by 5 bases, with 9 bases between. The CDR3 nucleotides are TGTGCCAGTCGGTGGTCGTATGGCTACACCTTC. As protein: CASRWSYGYTF.

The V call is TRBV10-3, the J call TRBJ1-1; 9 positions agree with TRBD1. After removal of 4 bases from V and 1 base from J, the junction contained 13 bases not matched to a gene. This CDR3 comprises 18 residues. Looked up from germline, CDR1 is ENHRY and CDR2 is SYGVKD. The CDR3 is CAISGGQGGRSRNTEAFF. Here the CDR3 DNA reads TGTGCCATCAGTGGGGGACAGGGCGGAAGAAGTAGGAACACTGAAGCTTTCTTT.